Shown below are 8 T cell receptor beta chains from a single sample sequenced in a study of T cells in women clearing cervical HPV infection. Assay: immunoSEQ multiplex PCR; the TCRdb copy retains only in-frame clones and omits some. The sample table sets out some 30,000 clones. The sample consisted of blood buffy coat. Receptors were obtained from a woman between 18 and 75 years old with a cervical HPV16 infection that either progressed to CIN3+ or cleared (not recorded which).

Remarks on this clone: The read stops 3 residues short of the end of the CDR3; the missing end is completed from the germline J gene. The chain carries TRBV10-3 and TRBJ1-1; TRBD1 is a possible D gene (6 bases). Germline CDR1 is ENHRY and CDR2 is SYGVKD. This CDR3 spans 13 amino acids. Trimming left V 11 bases short and J 2 bases short, with 15 bases between. Incomplete CDR3 DNA: TGTGCCGCCCAACAGGGAAGTAACACTGAA. Protein: CAAQQGSNTE. The entire CDR3 is CAAQQGSNTEAFF.

In regard to this clone: Coverage ceases 3 residues before the CDR3 finishes, and the germline J gene fills in the end. This rearrangement joins TRBV7-2 to TRBJ1-1; D gene ambiguous. The CDR3 extends over 12 amino acids. The germline V and J ends were trimmed by 3 bases and 7 bases, with 9 bases remaining between them. Germline CDR1 SGHTA, CDR2 FQGNSA. CDR3 in amino acids: CASSLFRVEAFF. Incomplete CDR3 DNA: TGTGCCAGCAGCTTGTTTCGCGTTGAA.

Turning to this clone: The read finishes 3 residues shy of the CDR3 end, and the germline J gene is used to complete it. The rearrangement links TRBV30 to TRBJ2-2; 9 bases map to TRBD1. CDR3 length: 15 amino acids. Trimming at V came to 3 bases and at J to 3 bases, leaving 5 bases not matched to a gene. Per germline, CDR1 GTSNPN and CDR2 SVGIG (reference sequence). CDR3 in amino acids: CAWRQGAHDTGELFF. The DNA read from the CDR3 is TGTGCCTGGAGACAGGGGGCGCATGACACCGGGGAG.

Notes on this clone: The CDR3 end is not reached by the read, which stops 3 residues before it; the germline J gene fills it in. The V and J genes are TRBV3-1 (or the pseudogene TRBV3-2) and TRBJ1-2; possibly TRBD1 for D (5 bases). V was shortened by 0 bases and J by 5 bases, with 16 bases between the two germline ends. This CDR3 is built from 16 residues. CDR1 and CDR2 from the germline V gene are LGHDT and YNNKEL (reference sequence). CDR3 protein: CASSQDWGVVGYGYTF. The covered CDR3 bases are TGTGCCAGCAGCCAAGATTGGGGGGTCGTGGGGTATGGC.

Comments on this clone: The CDR3 is cut off 3 residues early in the read; its end comes from the germline J gene. The rearrangement uses TRBV18 and TRBJ1-2, with D hard to call. The CDR3 is 15 residues long. From germline, CDR1 is KGHSH and CDR2 LQKENI. Here the CDR3 reads CASSPTSGTPYDYTF. The covered CDR3 bases are TGTGCCAGCTCACCAACTAGCGGAACCCCCTACGAC.

For this clone: The CDR3 goes on 3 residues after the read ends, and that part is filled in from the germline J gene. The chain combines TRBV19 with TRBJ1-5, with D possibly matching TRBD1 (5 bases). The V end lost 7 bases, the J end lost 0 bases, and 19 bases lay between the germline ends. CDR1 and CDR2 (germline): LNHDA, SQIVND (reference sequence). The CDR3 contains 17 residues. CDR3 sequence: CASTLGQVTDSNQPQHF. CDR3 DNA (partial): TGTGCCAGTACCCTAGGGCAGGTGACAGATAGCAATCAGCCC.

In the case of this clone: Read data end 3 residues before the CDR3 end; the end is taken from the germline J gene. The chain employs TRBV7-8 and TRBJ1-1; D remains ambiguous. Trimming left V 5 bases short and J 0 bases short, with 19 bases between. The CDR3 is 17 amino acids. Germline CDR1 and CDR2: SGHVS and FQNEAQ. The CDR3: CASSNKKAITMNTEAFF. The CDR3 bases that were read are TGTGCCAGCAGCAACAAAAAGGCAATCACCATGAACACTGAA.

As for this clone: The read finishes 3 residues shy of the CDR3 end, and the germline J gene is used to complete it. This chain links TRBV20-1 with TRBJ1-1; D remains ambiguous. There are 12 residues in the CDR3. Trimming removed 3 bases from V and 1 base from J, with 6 bases in between. CDR1 and CDR2 (germline): DFQATT, SNEGSKA (reference sequence). CDR3 loop: CSASGRNTEAFF. The CDR3 DNA, read in part, is TGCAGTGCTAGTGGGCGGAACACTGAA.